This T cell receptor beta chain was sequenced in a study of blood T cell repertoires in COVID-19. For the study at large: Whether acute or convalescent, the COVID-19 samples came from the United States, Italy and Spain. Sample material is recorded as cDNA or gDNA derived from T cells, B-cell-depleted T cells, or PBMCs.

Per the original data handling: Scientists estimated how many nucleated cells there were by amplifying reference gene primers. The repertoire was sequenced with immunoSEQ multiplex PCR; TCRdb's copy has only in-frame clones and lacks some. The V and J calls and clone size were taken over from that table, and D and trimming were inferred from the DNA. The data contain approximately 190,000 clones, approximately 81% of them singletons. Germline CDR1 is SQVTM and CDR2 is ANQGSEA. V was pared by 8 bases and J by 8 bases, with 18 bases between. CDR3 size: 12 residues. The TCR was taken from a human donor in a cohort sampled during active COVID-19. Source material: peripheral blood. J is TRBJ1-2 and V is TRBV29-1; D may be TRBD1 (5 bases). In nucleotides, the CDR3 is TGCAGCTACCGACAGAGTTGGGGCGGCTACACCTTC. Its translation is CSYRQSWGGYTF.